Below, 14 T cell receptor beta chains from the same sample are listed, as sequenced in a study of Ad26.COV2.S vaccination and SARS-CoV-2 variants (dated by TCRdb to 2020 to 2022). Sample time point, as interpreted from the label and publication: individuals recovered from natural SARS-CoV-2 infection. Library creation used the immunoSEQ multiplex PCR assay. TCRdb mirrors the immuneACCESS table, restricted to in-frame sequences. Some clones are absent from its copies; in checked studies, under half trace to an unresolved V gene, and the reason for the others is unknown. This sample holds around 170,000 clones; roughly 89% were observed only once. The ten largest clones take up 4.5% to 7.5% of the sample. The material sequenced was peripheral blood, taken after recovery from COVID-19. The source of these receptors is a human donor who had recovered from COVID-19.

This clone was seen once. This chain connects TRBV2 to TRBJ1-1; no clear D. V was clipped by 6 bases and J by 1 base, with 9 bases between them. This CDR3 spans 13 amino acids. CDR1 is SNHLY, CDR2 FYNNEI, per germline. The CDR3 is CASRREPNTEAFF. The CDR3 nucleotides read TGTGCCAGCAGGAGGGAACCGAACACTGAAGCTTTCTTT.

The V gene is TRBV5-1, the J gene TRBJ1-1; 8 nucleotides align to TRBD1. Per germline, CDR1 SGHRS and CDR2 YFSETQ. This CDR3 spans 13 amino acids. V shed 2 bases and J 8 bases; nucleotides not matched to a gene: 5. The CDR3 DNA is TGCGCCAGCAGCTTTAGGGGGACAGGCGAAGCTTTCTTT. Protein: CASSFRGTGEAFF.

The chain joins TRBV27 to TRBJ2-1; possible D gene TRBD2, 7 bases. The germline V gene encodes CDR1 MNHEY and CDR2 SMNVEV (reference sequence). V was trimmed by 3 bases and J by 7 bases, leaving 22 bases between them. The CDR3 is 17 amino acids. The CDR3 DNA reads TGTGCCAGCAGTTTCTCCTACTGGGGGGGGGCGGGGAATGAGCAGTTCTTC. The encoded protein is CASSFSYWGGAGNEQFF.

The chain couples TRBV7-2 to TRBJ2-3; TRBD2 agrees at 9 bases. The CDR3 is made up of 15 amino acids. The germline gives CDR1 SGHTA, CDR2 FQGNSA. V was pared by 4 bases and J by 6 bases, with 8 bases of the junction left unmatched. CDR3 coding DNA: TGTGCCAGCAGCTCGCGGCCCAGCGGGGGGGATACGCAGTATTTT. Protein product: CASSSRPSGGDTQYF.

The chain carries TRBV9 and TRBJ1-1; D is undetermined. This CDR3 is 15 amino acids long. The V gene lost 0 bases and the J gene lost 5 bases, with 14 bases spanning the gap. Germline lookup yields CDR1 SGDLS and CDR2 YYNGEE. The CDR3 region is CASSVGASVVTEAFF. In nucleotides, the CDR3 is TGTGCCAGCAGCGTAGGAGCTTCGGTTGTGACTGAAGCTTTCTTT.

The V call is TRBV7-9, the J call TRBJ2-1; perhaps TRBD2 as D (6 bases). Germline V CDR1 and CDR2: SEHNR, FQNEAQ (reference sequence). V lost 5 bases and J lost 10, with 24 bases in between. This CDR3 region has 16 residues. The CDR3 loop is CASSTLGGSLLREQFF. The DNA of the CDR3 is TGTGCCAGCAGCACCCTCGGGGGATCCTTGTTGCGGGAGCAGTTCTTC.

This chain uses TRBV19 with TRBJ2-7; weak D call: TRBD1 (5 bases). Germline V CDR1 and CDR2: LNHDA, SQIVND (reference sequence). Between the trimmed V and J ends, which lost 1 base and 5 bases, there was a span of 9 bases. CDR3 length: 13 amino acids. The CDR3 sequence is CASSIVDRDEQYF. CDR3 bases: TGTGCCAGTAGTATAGTAGACAGAGACGAGCAGTACTTC. The whole variable domain, remainder taken from reference TRBV19 and TRBJ2-7, is DGGITQSPKYLFRKEGQNVTLSCEQNLNHDAMYWYRQDPGQGLRLIYYSQIVNDFQKGDIAEGYSVSREKKESFPLTVTSAQKNPTAFYLCASSIVDRDEQYFGPGTRLTVT.

The CDR3 sequence: CASSQGTGTSGSSNEQFF. The CDR3, as DNA: TGTGCCAGCAGCCAGGGAACAGGGACTAGCGGGAGTAGCAATGAGCAGTTCTTC. The chain links TRBV4-2 to TRBJ2-1, with 14 bases aligning to TRBD2. This CDR3 is built from 18 residues. Germline-derived CDR1 and CDR2 are LGHNA and YNFKEQ. Trimming took 3 bases from V and 6 from J; bases not matched to a gene: 10.

The V call is TRBV25-1, the J call TRBJ2-1; 15 positions match TRBD2. J lost 1 base, V lost 10 bases, and 8 bases had no gene match. Germline V gene lookup returns CDR1 MGHDK and CDR2 SYGVNS. The CDR3 has 17 residues. CDR3 nucleotides: TGTGCCACCTGGGGACTAGCGGGGGGAGAATCCTACAATGAGCAGTTCTTC. Protein product: CATWGLAGGESYNEQFF.

This clone was seen once. This sequence joins TRBV7-9 and TRBJ2-2, with unresolved D. The CDR3 length is 14 residues. CDR1 is SEHNR, CDR2 FQNEAQ, per germline (reference sequence). V was shortened by 2 bases and J by 1 base, with 5 bases between the two germline ends. The CDR3 DNA sequence: TGTGCCAGCAGCTTAAGGCAGAACACCGGGGAGCTGTTTTTT. This sequence encodes CASSLRQNTGELFF.

The chain recombines TRBV7-3 with TRBJ2-3; the D call may be TRBD1 or TRBD2 (5 bases each). The length of the CDR3 is 13 residues. Trimming cost V 2 bases and J 4 bases, with 7 bases left between them. The V gene's germline CDR1 is SGHTA and CDR2 FQGTGA. The CDR3 nucleotides are TGTGCCAGCAGCTTAGTGGGGGCAGATACGCAGTATTTT. Translation gives CASSLVGADTQYF. The full variable domain, with the rest looked up from reference TRBV7-3 and TRBJ2-3, is GAGVSQTPSNKVTEKGKYVELRCDPISGHTALYWYRQSLGQGPEFLIYFQGTGAADDSGLPNDRFFAVRPEGSVSTLKIQRTERGDSAVYLCASSLVGADTQYFGPGTRLTVL.

The chain combines TRBV10-3 with TRBJ1-5; D is unclear. CDR1 ENHRY and CDR2 SYGVKD come from the germline V gene. The CDR3 has 15 residues. The V end was cut by 0 bases, the J end by 7 bases, with 13 bases between. The CDR3 DNA reads as TGTGCCATCAGTGAGTCGAGTGGGGTGGGGCAGCCCCAGCATTTT. Translation gives CAISESSGVGQPQHF.

The chain carries TRBV3-1 (or the pseudogene TRBV3-2) and TRBJ2-1, with 8 bases identical to TRBD2. The CDR3 is 15 residues long. The germline V gene has CDR1 LGHDT and CDR2 YNNKEL (reference sequence). The V gene end was trimmed by 1 base and the J gene end by 2 bases; junction bases not matched to a gene: 1. The CDR3 coding sequence is TGTGCCAGCAGCCAAGCGGGACTAGCCTACAATGAGCAGTTCTTC. As protein: CASSQAGLAYNEQFF.

This chain uses TRBV10-2 with TRBJ2-5, with D tentatively TRBD2 (6 bases). V gave up 8 bases and J gave up 3 bases, with 22 bases separating them. This CDR3 comprises 16 residues. Germline CDR1 and CDR2: WSHSY and SAAADI. This CDR3 is CASYGGPTWVKETQYF. The CDR3 nucleotides are TGCGCCAGCTACGGGGGTCCTACCTGGGTCAAAGAGACCCAGTACTTC.